This T cell receptor (beta chain) originates from a study of cytomegalovirus exposure and HLA in healthy donors. Study outcomes and limitations: Confirmation was obtained in vitro that three CMV-associated chains are specific for CMV antigens.

PCR used 60 Vbeta primers and 13 Jbeta primers. This table comes from immunoSEQ multiplex PCR, and its TCRdb copy is limited to in-frame clones, with some not included. Of about 160,000 clones listed, 65% to 80% are singletons. This clone was picked up one time. Its antigen is undetermined. There are 19 residues in the CDR3. V was clipped by 1 base and J by 3 bases; unmatched bases: 14. CDR1 and CDR2 from the germline V gene are MNHEY and SMNVEV (reference sequence). This chain uses TRBV27 with TRBJ2-7, with 11 bases lining up with TRBD2. Sample: PBMCs. The sequence derives from a middle-aged man in good health and CMV-seronegative. The CDR3 loop reads CASSLWAPLAGEAFYEQYF. The CDR3 region has the DNA TGTGCCAGCAGTTTATGGGCTCCACTAGCGGGGGAAGCCTTCTACGAGCAGTACTTC.